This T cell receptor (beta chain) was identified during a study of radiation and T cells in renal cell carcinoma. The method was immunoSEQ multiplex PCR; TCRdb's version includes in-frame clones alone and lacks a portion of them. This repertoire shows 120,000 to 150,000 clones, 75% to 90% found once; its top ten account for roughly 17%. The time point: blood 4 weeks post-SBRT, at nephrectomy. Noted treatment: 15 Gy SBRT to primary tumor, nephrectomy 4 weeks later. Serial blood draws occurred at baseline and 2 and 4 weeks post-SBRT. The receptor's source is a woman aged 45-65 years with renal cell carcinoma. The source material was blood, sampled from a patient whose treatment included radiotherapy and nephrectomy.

Here the CDR3 reads CASSNGALAKNIQYF. CDR3 DNA: TGTGCCAGCAGCAACGGGGCACTAGCCAAAAACATTCAGTACTTC. J is TRBJ2-4 and V is TRBV9; either TRBD1 or TRBD2 may fit D (5 bases each). The V gene lost 4 bases and the J gene lost 0 bases, with 11 bases spanning the gap. The CDR3 covers 15 residues. CDR1 is SGDLS, CDR2 YYNGEE, per germline.